A single sample gave rise to the 17 T cell receptor beta chains below, sequenced in a study of blood T cell repertoires in COVID-19. This table comes from immunoSEQ multiplex PCR, and its TCRdb copy is limited to in-frame clones, with some not included. The profile shows about 240,000 clones, approximately 86% of them singletons. Sequenced input: peripheral blood. The receptors shown here come from a woman aged 70 to 79 with active or convalescent COVID-19.

The genes are TRBV3-1 (or the pseudogene TRBV3-2) and TRBJ2-1; D remains unclear. Germline CDR1 is LGHDT and CDR2 is YNNKEL (reference sequence). Trimming left V 0 bases short and J 1 base short, with 10 bases between. The CDR3 runs to 16 residues. The CDR3 DNA reads TGTGCCAGCAGCCAAGAAACACGCATTTCCTACAATGAGCAGTTCTTC. The encoded protein is CASSQETRISYNEQFF.

In this sample, this clone turned up a few times. CDR3 protein: CASSSEAVQPQHF. The CDR3 bases are TGTGCCAGCAGCTCCGAGGCGGTTCAGCCCCAGCATTTT. This sequence joins TRBV7-2 and TRBJ1-5; D not certain. Germline CDR1 is SGHTA and CDR2 is FQGNSA. The CDR3 has 13 amino acids. Between the trimmed V and J ends, which lost 4 bases and 6 bases, there was a span of 10 bases.

The CDR3 region has the DNA TGCGCCAGCAGCTCCGTGACAGGGTACCAAGAGACCCAGTACTTC. This translates into CASSSVTGYQETQYF. The rearrangement links TRBV5-1 to TRBJ2-5, with TRBD1 identical over 7 bases. After removal of 3 bases from V and 0 bases from J, the junction contained 5 bases not matched to a gene. There are 15 residues in the CDR3. Per the germline V gene, CDR1 is SGHRS and CDR2 is YFSETQ.

The chain has TRBV18 and TRBJ2-2; TRBD2 is a possible D gene (5 bases). In germline, CDR1 is KGHSH, CDR2 LQKENI. V was shortened by 2 bases and J by 6 bases, with 10 bases between the two germline ends. The CDR3 sequence is 14 residues long. CDR3 coding DNA: TGTGCCAGCTCACCAGCCGCCGGGGCCGGGGAGCTGTTTTTT. As protein: CASSPAAGAGELFF.

V gene TRBV20-1 combines with J gene TRBJ1-6; maybe TRBD1 (5 bases). Germline lookup yields CDR1 DFQATT and CDR2 SNEGSKA (reference sequence). This CDR3 contains 14 residues. With 3 bases removed from V and 5 bases from J, the gap between germline ends came to 11 bases. CDR3 sequence: CSASEAGNNSPLHF. CDR3 bases: TGCAGTGCTAGTGAGGCAGGGAATAATTCACCCCTCCACTTT.

The chain uses TRBV18 and TRBJ1-5, with 7 bases fitting TRBD1. This CDR3 contains 15 residues. Trimming at V came to 3 bases and at J to 3 bases, leaving 5 bases not matched to a gene. Germline assignment: CDR1 KGHSH and CDR2 LQKENI. CDR3 residues: CASSPFDRDNQPQHF. CDR3 nucleotide sequence: TGTGCCAGCTCACCGTTCGACAGGGACAATCAGCCCCAGCATTTT.

This clone was counted a single time. The gene calls are TRBV19 and TRBJ1-2; the match to TRBD1 covers 9 bases. This CDR3 has 15 residues. V lost 5 bases to trimming and J lost 4 bases; unmatched junction nucleotides: 8. The germline V gene encodes CDR1 LNHDA and CDR2 SQIVND (reference sequence). CDR3 coding DNA: TGTGCCAGTAGTCCAGAAAAGGGACAGGGCTATGGCTACACCTTC. Its protein is CASSPEKGQGYGYTF.

This sequence joins TRBV9 and TRBJ2-7, with TRBD1 matching over 7 bases. Germline trimming cut 3 bases from V and 0 bases from J; bases unmatched to any gene: 15. The CDR3 covers 18 residues. From germline, CDR1 is SGDLS and CDR2 YYNGEE. The CDR3 sequence is CASSEGLMGQLTSYEQYF. DNA for the CDR3: TGTGCCAGCAGCGAAGGACTTATGGGACAGCTTACCTCCTACGAGCAGTACTTC.

The chain combines TRBV5-5 with TRBJ2-2, with a weak D call TRBD1 (6 bases). Germline V gene lookup returns CDR1 SGHKS and CDR2 YYEKEE (reference sequence). The CDR3 is 15 residues long. V dropped 0 bases and J dropped 2 bases, with 8 bases sitting between them. The CDR3 is CASSLGTVNTGELFF. DNA for the CDR3: TGTGCCAGCAGCTTGGGGACAGTAAACACCGGGGAGCTGTTTTTT.

CDR3 in amino acids: CASSFEITDTQYF. The DNA of the CDR3 is TGTGCCAGCAGTTTTGAGATCACAGATACGCAGTATTTT. The rearrangement links TRBV12-3 or TRBV12-4 to TRBJ2-3; D is unresolved. Trimming shortened V by 3 bases and J by 2 bases, and 6 bases separated the two germline ends. The CDR3 loop spans 13 amino acids.

The rearrangement joins TRBV9 to TRBJ1-2, with a possible D match to TRBD1 (6 bases). V lost 0 bases to trimming and J lost 8 bases, with 20 bases between them. This CDR3 is 16 amino acids long. Germline V gene lookup returns CDR1 SGDLS and CDR2 YYNGEE. CDR3 residues: CASSVDGSLSGAGYTF. CDR3 nucleotides: TGTGCCAGCAGCGTAGACGGGTCTTTGTCAGGGGCCGGCTACACCTTC.

The chain employs TRBV4-3 and TRBJ2-4; a weak D match, TRBD1 (5 bases). Per germline, CDR1 LGHNA and CDR2 YSLEER. Deletions cut 6 bases from V and 6 bases from J, with 18 bases between. The length of the CDR3 is 15 residues. The CDR3 DNA follows: TGCGCCAGCAGTCCCAGGGTGGCAGGTCCAAACATTCAGTACTTC. Translating gives CASSPRVAGPNIQYF.

This chain joins TRBV12-3 or TRBV12-4 and TRBJ2-3; tentative D call: TRBD1 (5 bases). The CDR3 has 13 residues. Between the trimmed V and J ends, which lost 4 bases and 7 bases, there was a span of 12 bases. Here the CDR3 reads CASSWGGGNTQYF. The DNA for the CDR3 is TGTGCCAGCAGTTGGGGCGGTGGGAATACGCAGTATTTT.

This clone has a single count. The CDR3 is CASSLKTALPFSGANVLTF. CDR3 nucleotides: TGTGCCAGCAGCTTAAAGACAGCCCTACCTTTCTCTGGGGCCAACGTCCTGACTTTC. V is TRBV7-3 and J is TRBJ2-6; D perhaps matches TRBD1 (5 bases). There are 19 residues in the CDR3. In germline, CDR1 is SGHTA, CDR2 FQGTGA. V dropped 1 base and J dropped 0 bases, with 16 bases sitting between them.

Details on this clone: This sample includes further DNA sequences coding for the same CDR3. The V call is TRBV6-5, the J call TRBJ1-3, with TRBD1 identical over 7 bases. CDR3 length equals 15 residues. CDR1 is MNHEY, CDR2 SVGAGI, per germline. Losses at the gene ends were 2 bases for V and 2 bases for J; bases not matched to a gene: 3. Here the CDR3 DNA reads TGTGCCAGCAGTTACAGGGGACAGCCTGGAAACACCATATATTTT. Residues: CASSYRGQPGNTIYF.

The chain links TRBV10-1 to TRBJ1-3; D ambiguous. V was clipped by 0 bases and J by 0 bases, with 9 bases between them. The CDR3 has 16 residues. Germline V gene data show CDR1 as WNHNN and CDR2 as SYGVQD (reference sequence). CDR3 DNA: TGCGCCAGCAGTGAGTCAGGCGGCTCCTCTGGAAACACCATATATTTT. Its translation is CASSESGGSSGNTIYF.

The chain has TRBV18 and TRBJ1-3; D is uncertain. Trimming removed 2 bases at V and 6 bases at J, with 5 bases between. Per the germline V gene, CDR1 is KGHSH and CDR2 is LQKENI. The CDR3 runs 12 residues. The CDR3 DNA follows: TGTGCCAGCTCACCAGAGGAAAACACCATATATTTT. As protein: CASSPEENTIYF.